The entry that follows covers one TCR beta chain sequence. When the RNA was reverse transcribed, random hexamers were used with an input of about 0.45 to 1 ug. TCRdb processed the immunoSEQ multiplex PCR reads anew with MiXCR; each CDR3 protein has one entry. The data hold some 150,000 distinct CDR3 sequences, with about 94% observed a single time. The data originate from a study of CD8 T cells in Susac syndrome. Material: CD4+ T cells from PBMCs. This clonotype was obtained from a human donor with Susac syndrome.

The CDR3 is CSGDLGQGDGEQYF. CDR3 coding DNA: TGCAGTGGGGACCTTGGACAGGGGGATGGGGAGCAGTACTTC. The chain recombines TRBV20-1 with TRBJ2-7, with 10 bases lining up with TRBD1. V dropped 7 bases and J dropped 7; count of bases not matched to a gene: 13. The CDR3 covers 14 residues. Germline CDR1 DFQATT, CDR2 SNEGSKA (reference sequence).